A selection of T cell receptor beta chains follows, all from one sample in a study of blood T cell repertoires in COVID-19. Sequenced by immunoSEQ multiplex PCR; TCRdb stores in-frame clones only, minus some. The table has fewer than 250,000 clones, around 88% seen once; the top ten hold approximately 5%. The sequenced sample consisted of peripheral blood. The receptors derive from an elderly woman with COVID-19, enrolled during active disease. The CDR3 runs from the conserved cysteine through the conserved F or W. A D gene is named only where the DNA matches it firmly. Some rows mark clone size as missing; the rest say once, few, many or name a class of expanded clone.

v_call: TRBV5-1
clone_size: once
j_call: TRBJ2-1
d_call: .
cdr3_aa: CASSLGGSSAYYNEQFF
cdr3_nt: TGCGCCAGCAGCTTGGGCGGCAGTTCAGCTTACTACAATGAGCAGTTCTTC

v_call: TRBV11-2
clone_size: .
j_call: TRBJ2-7
d_call: .
cdr3_aa: CASSLAGYEQYF
cdr3_nt: TGTGCCAGCAGCTTAGCCGGGTACGAGCAGTACTTC

v_call: TRBV6-2/TRBV6-3
clone_size: once
j_call: TRBJ1-3
d_call: TRBD1
cdr3_aa: CASSTGQISGNTIYF
cdr3_nt: TGTGCCAGCAGCACGGGACAGATCTCTGGAAACACCATATATTTT

v_call: TRBV12-3/TRBV12-4
clone_size: .
j_call: TRBJ1-1
d_call: TRBD1
cdr3_aa: CASGWTGNTEAFF
cdr3_nt: TGTGCCAGCGGCTGGACAGGAAATACTGAAGCTTTCTTT

v_call: TRBV19
clone_size: .
j_call: TRBJ2-1
d_call: TRBD2
cdr3_aa: CASRKAGGMDTYNEQFF
cdr3_nt: TGTGCCAGTAGAAAAGCGGGGGGGATGGACACATACAATGAGCAGTTCTTC

v_call: TRBV5-8
clone_size: .
j_call: TRBJ1-5
d_call: .
cdr3_aa: CASTSTGGGNQPQHF
cdr3_nt: TGTGCCAGCACCTCGACAGGCGGCGGCAATCAGCCCCAGCATTTT

v_call: TRBV7-9
clone_size: .
j_call: TRBJ1-4
d_call: .
cdr3_aa: CASSLAEGSEKLFF
cdr3_nt: TGTGCCAGCAGCTTAGCGGAGGGGTCTGAAAAACTGTTTTTT

v_call: TRBV28
clone_size: .
j_call: TRBJ2-1
d_call: .
cdr3_aa: CASSLIGVRHEQFF
cdr3_nt: TGTGCCAGCAGTTTAATCGGGGTTAGGCATGAGCAGTTCTTC

v_call: TRBV28
clone_size: .
j_call: TRBJ1-1
d_call: TRBD1
cdr3_aa: CASSFGTANTEAFF
cdr3_nt: TGTGCCAGCAGTTTCGGGACAGCTAACACTGAAGCTTTCTTT

v_call: TRBV6-5
clone_size: .
j_call: TRBJ2-3
d_call: TRBD1
cdr3_aa: CASSRGQGGADTQYF
cdr3_nt: TGTGCCAGCAGCCGCGGACAGGGGGGTGCAGATACGCAGTATTTT

v_call: TRBV4-3
clone_size: .
j_call: TRBJ1-6
d_call: .
cdr3_aa: CASSQAATAENSPLHF
cdr3_nt: TGCGCCAGCAGCCAAGCGGCGACAGCAGAAAATTCACCCCTCCACTTT

v_call: TRBV9
clone_size: few
j_call: TRBJ2-5
d_call: .
cdr3_aa: CASSVASVGETQYF
cdr3_nt: TGTGCCAGCAGCGTCGCTAGCGTGGGCGAGACCCAGTACTTC

v_call: TRBV2
clone_size: .
j_call: TRBJ1-5
d_call: .
cdr3_aa: CASSDRTENQPQHF
cdr3_nt: TGTGCCAGCAGTGATCGGACAGAGAATCAGCCCCAGCATTTT

v_call: TRBV6-5
clone_size: .
j_call: TRBJ1-5
d_call: .
cdr3_aa: CASGGILSNQPQHF
cdr3_nt: TGTGCCAGCGGGGGGATATTGAGCAATCAGCCCCAGCATTTT

v_call: TRBV30
clone_size: .
j_call: TRBJ2-7
d_call: TRBD1
cdr3_aa: CAWNKQGATEQYF
cdr3_nt: TGTGCCTGGAACAAGCAGGGGGCGACCGAGCAGTACTTC

v_call: TRBV24-1
clone_size: .
j_call: TRBJ1-1
d_call: .
cdr3_aa: CATSALTEAFF
cdr3_nt: TGTGCCACCAGTGCCCTGACTGAAGCTTTCTTT

v_call: TRBV28
clone_size: few
j_call: TRBJ1-5
d_call: .
cdr3_aa: CARFTTGCMGSQHF
cdr3_nt: TGTGCCCGCTTCACGACAGGCTGCATGGGGTCCCAGCATTTT

v_call: TRBV2
clone_size: .
j_call: TRBJ1-5
d_call: .
cdr3_aa: CASTRSSSNQPQHF
cdr3_nt: TGTGCCAGCACTAGGTCCTCTTCCAATCAGCCCCAGCATTTT

v_call: TRBV7-8
clone_size: .
j_call: TRBJ1-1
d_call: .
cdr3_aa: CASSSRAHTEAFF
cdr3_nt: TGTGCCAGCAGCTCCAGGGCACACACTGAAGCTTTCTTT

v_call: TRBV28
clone_size: .
j_call: TRBJ1-1
d_call: .
cdr3_aa: CASSRGGEYTEAFF
cdr3_nt: TGTGCCAGCAGTCGGGGGGGCGAATACACTGAAGCTTTCTTT

v_call: TRBV7-8
clone_size: .
j_call: TRBJ1-6
d_call: TRBD1
cdr3_aa: CASSLEGGRTSPLHF
cdr3_nt: TGTGCCAGCAGCTTAGAAGGGGGCAGAACATCACCCCTCCACTTT

v_call: TRBV3-1/TRBV3-2
clone_size: .
j_call: TRBJ1-5
d_call: TRBD1
cdr3_aa: CASSHDRDQPQHF
cdr3_nt: TGTGCCAGCAGCCACGACAGGGATCAGCCCCAGCATTTT

v_call: TRBV15
clone_size: .
j_call: TRBJ2-3
d_call: .
cdr3_aa: CATSRGPTTDTQYF
cdr3_nt: TGTGCCACCAGCAGAGGCCCGACAACAGATACGCAGTATTTT

v_call: TRBV28
clone_size: .
j_call: TRBJ2-2
d_call: TRBD1
cdr3_aa: CASRGTGTGELFF
cdr3_nt: TGTGCCAGCAGGGGGACAGGGACCGGGGAGCTGTTTTTT

v_call: TRBV3-1/TRBV3-2
clone_size: many
j_call: TRBJ1-1
d_call: .
cdr3_aa: CASSQERGWNTEAFF
cdr3_nt: TGTGCCAGCAGCCAAGAAAGGGGCTGGAACACTGAAGCTTTCTTT

v_call: TRBV7-2
clone_size: .
j_call: TRBJ2-1
d_call: TRBD2
cdr3_aa: CASSSGLAGYNEQFF
cdr3_nt: TGTGCCAGCAGCTCAGGACTAGCGGGGTACAATGAGCAGTTCTTC

v_call: TRBV25-1
clone_size: .
j_call: TRBJ1-5
d_call: .
cdr3_aa: CASSEGRPNQPQHF
cdr3_nt: TGTGCCAGCAGTGAGGGCAGGCCCAATCAGCCCCAGCATTTT

v_call: TRBV30
clone_size: .
j_call: TRBJ1-2
d_call: .
cdr3_aa: CAWTQGGGGYTF
cdr3_nt: TGTGCCTGGACTCAGGGAGGAGGTGGCTACACCTTC

v_call: TRBV3-1/TRBV3-2
clone_size: .
j_call: TRBJ2-2
d_call: .
cdr3_aa: CASSQLASTGELFF
cdr3_nt: TGTGCCAGCAGCCAGCTAGCCTCAACCGGGGAGCTGTTTTTT

v_call: TRBV6-5
clone_size: .
j_call: TRBJ2-1
d_call: .
cdr3_aa: CASSYSVTPNEQFF
cdr3_nt: TGTGCCAGCAGTTATTCTGTGACTCCTAATGAGCAGTTCTTC

v_call: TRBV28
clone_size: few
j_call: TRBJ1-2
d_call: TRBD1
cdr3_aa: CASSSSTGGKDGYTF
cdr3_nt: TGTGCCAGCAGCTCATCGACAGGGGGCAAAGATGGCTACACCTTC

v_call: TRBV7-6
clone_size: .
j_call: TRBJ1-3
d_call: TRBD1
cdr3_aa: CASSLSPTGSPGNTIYF
cdr3_nt: TGTGCCAGCAGCTTAAGCCCGACAGGGAGCCCTGGAAACACCATATATTTT

v_call: TRBV6-5
clone_size: once
j_call: TRBJ1-1
d_call: TRBD1
cdr3_aa: CASKPGQGAFGAFF
cdr3_nt: TGTGCCAGCAAACCGGGACAGGGGGCTTTTGGGGCTTTCTTT

v_call: TRBV4-2
clone_size: .
j_call: TRBJ2-1
d_call: .
cdr3_aa: CASSQVGGPYNEQFF
cdr3_nt: TGTGCCAGCAGCCAAGTGGGGGGGCCCTACAATGAGCAGTTCTTC

v_call: TRBV28
clone_size: .
j_call: TRBJ2-1
d_call: TRBD1
cdr3_aa: CASSYGTGAGNEQFF
cdr3_nt: TGTGCCAGCAGTTACGGGACAGGGGCTGGTAATGAGCAGTTCTTC

v_call: TRBV3-1/TRBV3-2
clone_size: .
j_call: TRBJ2-5
d_call: .
cdr3_aa: CASSQGGRDNRETQYF
cdr3_nt: TGTGCCAGCAGCCAAGGGGGACGGGACAATAGAGAGACCCAGTACTTC

v_call: TRBV5-1
clone_size: .
j_call: TRBJ2-3
d_call: TRBD2
cdr3_aa: CASSLGQTSGGADTQYF
cdr3_nt: TGCGCCAGCAGCTTGGGCCAGACTAGCGGGGGGGCCGATACGCAGTATTTT

v_call: TRBV28
clone_size: .
j_call: TRBJ1-1
d_call: .
cdr3_aa: CASSLVVGGMNTEAFF
cdr3_nt: TGTGCCAGCAGTCTAGTTGTAGGAGGCATGAACACTGAAGCTTTCTTT

v_call: TRBV18
clone_size: .
j_call: TRBJ1-6
d_call: .
cdr3_aa: CASSPSQVSPLHF
cdr3_nt: TGTGCCAGCTCACCCTCGCAGGTTTCACCCCTCCACTTT

v_call: TRBV4-1
clone_size: .
j_call: TRBJ1-5
d_call: .
cdr3_aa: CASSQKFGGNAPQHF
cdr3_nt: TGCGCCAGCAGCCAAAAATTCGGGGGGAATGCGCCCCAGCATTTT

v_call: TRBV10-3
clone_size: .
j_call: TRBJ2-5
d_call: .
cdr3_aa: CAIKAGDQETQYF
cdr3_nt: TGTGCCATCAAAGCGGGCGACCAAGAGACCCAGTACTTC

v_call: TRBV11-1
clone_size: .
j_call: TRBJ2-1
d_call: .
cdr3_aa: CASRDSSSYNEQFF
cdr3_nt: TGTGCCAGCCGGGACTCGAGCTCCTACAATGAGCAGTTCTTC

v_call: TRBV2
clone_size: .
j_call: TRBJ2-1
d_call: .
cdr3_aa: CASQGLADNEQFF
cdr3_nt: TGTGCCAGTCAGGGGCTAGCGGACAATGAGCAGTTCTTC

v_call: TRBV7-5
clone_size: .
j_call: TRBJ2-4
d_call: .
cdr3_aa: CARSRLTGGDAKNIQYF
cdr3_nt: TGTGCCAGAAGCCGCCTGACAGGGGGGGACGCCAAAAACATTCAGTACTTC

v_call: TRBV19
clone_size: .
j_call: TRBJ1-1
d_call: TRBD1
cdr3_aa: CASSTDRVNTEAFF
cdr3_nt: TGTGCCAGTAGTACGGACAGGGTGAACACTGAAGCTTTCTTT

v_call: TRBV5-1
clone_size: .
j_call: TRBJ1-1
d_call: .
cdr3_aa: CASSQNQGMNTEAFF
cdr3_nt: TGCGCCAGCAGCCAGAACCAGGGTATGAACACTGAAGCTTTCTTT

v_call: TRBV5-1
clone_size: .
j_call: TRBJ2-1
d_call: TRBD2
cdr3_aa: CASRSGLAGANYNEQFF
cdr3_nt: TGCGCCAGCAGATCGGGACTAGCGGGGGCGAACTACAATGAGCAGTTCTTC

v_call: TRBV10-3
clone_size: once
j_call: TRBJ2-2
d_call: TRBD2
cdr3_aa: CAISVISGGANTGELFF
cdr3_nt: TGTGCCATCAGTGTGATTAGCGGGGGGGCTAACACCGGGGAGCTGTTTTTT

v_call: TRBV10-3
clone_size: .
j_call: TRBJ2-1
d_call: TRBD2
cdr3_aa: CAISEASGSSYNEQFF
cdr3_nt: TGTGCCATCAGTGAGGCTAGCGGTTCTTCCTACAATGAGCAGTTCTTC

v_call: TRBV4-3
clone_size: .
j_call: TRBJ1-5
d_call: .
cdr3_aa: CASSQEQGPGGQPQHF
cdr3_nt: TGCGCCAGCAGCCAAGAACAGGGCCCCGGGGGGCAGCCCCAGCATTTT

v_call: TRBV6-5
clone_size: .
j_call: TRBJ2-7
d_call: .
cdr3_aa: CASSPRVYEQYF
cdr3_nt: TGTGCCAGCAGCCCCAGGGTCTACGAGCAGTACTTC

v_call: TRBV6-5
clone_size: .
j_call: TRBJ1-1
d_call: .
cdr3_aa: CASTRPGGTEAFF
cdr3_nt: TGTGCCAGCACCCGCCCGGGGGGGACTGAAGCTTTCTTT

v_call: TRBV5-6
clone_size: .
j_call: TRBJ2-5
d_call: TRBD2
cdr3_aa: CASSLQGLAGMKTQYF
cdr3_nt: TGTGCCAGCAGCTTGCAAGGACTAGCGGGGATGAAGACCCAGTACTTC

v_call: TRBV18
clone_size: .
j_call: TRBJ2-5
d_call: TRBD2
cdr3_aa: CASSPPRSGGETQYF
cdr3_nt: TGTGCCAGCTCACCACCGAGAAGCGGGGGAGAGACCCAGTACTTC

v_call: TRBV7-2
clone_size: .
j_call: TRBJ1-2
d_call: TRBD1
cdr3_aa: CASSTDRVGYTF
cdr3_nt: TGTGCCAGCAGCACCGACAGGGTCGGCTACACCTTC

v_call: TRBV2
clone_size: .
j_call: TRBJ1-1
d_call: TRBD1
cdr3_aa: CASTIDRGNTEAFF
cdr3_nt: TGTGCCAGCACCATCGACAGGGGGAACACTGAAGCTTTCTTT

v_call: TRBV6-2/TRBV6-3
clone_size: few
j_call: TRBJ2-1
d_call: TRBD2
cdr3_aa: CASSVLAGGYNEQFF
cdr3_nt: TGTGCCAGCAGCGTACTAGCGGGGGGGTACAATGAGCAGTTCTTC

v_call: TRBV7-2
clone_size: .
j_call: TRBJ2-1
d_call: .
cdr3_aa: CASSLASGLGNEQFF
cdr3_nt: TGTGCCAGCAGCTTAGCCTCAGGGCTGGGGAATGAGCAGTTCTTC

v_call: TRBV2
clone_size: .
j_call: TRBJ1-2
d_call: TRBD1
cdr3_aa: CASTARAGGRYGYTF
cdr3_nt: TGTGCCAGCACCGCGCGGGCAGGGGGCCGGTATGGCTACACCTTC

v_call: TRBV7-3
clone_size: .
j_call: TRBJ2-5
d_call: TRBD2
cdr3_aa: CASSSSGRLAGKETQYF
cdr3_nt: TGTGCCAGCAGCTCCAGCGGTCGACTAGCGGGGAAAGAGACCCAGTACTTC